The 6 T cell receptor beta chains in this list originate from one sample, sequenced in a study of blood T cell repertoires in COVID-19. The table came from immunoSEQ multiplex PCR; TCRdb's copy has only in-frame clones and leaves some out. The sample lists nearly 110,000 clones, 71% occurring once. The specimen was peripheral blood. Receptors were obtained from a human donor with acute or convalescent COVID-19. The donor label of this sample is uncertain.

The chain uses TRBV6-5 and TRBJ1-1, with D perhaps TRBD1 (6 bases). This CDR3 contains 14 residues. The V end lost 6 bases, the J end lost 5 bases, and 16 bases lay between the germline ends. From germline, CDR1 is MNHEY and CDR2 SVGAGI. The CDR3 nucleotides read TGTGCCAGCAGCCAGACCAGGGGTCGGACTGAAGCTTTCTTT. This translates into CASSQTRGRTEAFF.

This clone was detected only once. This sequence joins TRBV15 and TRBJ2-3; D is perhaps TRBD2 (5 bases). The CDR3 has 15 amino acids. CDR1 and CDR2 (germline): LNHNV, YYDKDF (reference sequence). With 4 bases removed from V and 2 bases from J, the gap between germline ends came to 13 bases. The CDR3 region is CATSTSDSYTDTQYF. The CDR3 DNA reads as TGTGCCACCAGCACGTCGGACTCGTACACAGATACGCAGTATTTT.

The J gene is TRBJ1-5, the V gene TRBV5-3; D is unresolved. TRBV5-3 belongs to the ORF category, with a function that is uncertain. The CDR3 contains 11 residues. V was shortened by 10 bases and J by 6 bases, with 11 bases between the two germline ends. CDR3 in amino acids: CAPSRCQPQHF. The CDR3 DNA reads TGTGCCCCCTCCCGGTGTCAGCCCCAGCATTTT.

The V gene is TRBV10-3, the J gene TRBJ1-2; D might be TRBD1 (6 bases). This CDR3 is built from 13 residues. Looked up from germline, CDR1 is ENHRY and CDR2 is SYGVKD. V was trimmed by 6 bases and J by 5 bases, leaving 13 bases between them. The CDR3 spells CAIRGAQGYGYTF. As DNA, the CDR3 is TGTGCCATCAGGGGGGCGCAGGGTTATGGCTACACCTTC.

This clone was counted a few times. The rearrangement links TRBV6-5 to TRBJ2-7; 7 bases line up with TRBD1. Germline CDR1 and CDR2: MNHEY and SVGAGI. Losses at the gene ends were 5 bases for V and 0 bases for J; bases not matched to a gene: 7. The CDR3 is made up of 15 amino acids. CDR3 loop: CASSQGQTISYEQYF. In DNA, the CDR3 is TGTGCCAGCAGTCAGGGACAGACGATCTCCTACGAGCAGTACTTC.

The J gene is TRBJ1-6, the V gene TRBV6-5; 7 nucleotides agree with TRBD1. V lost 6 bases to trimming and J lost 5 bases; unmatched junction nucleotides: 7. The germline gives CDR1 MNHEY, CDR2 SVGAGI. The CDR3 covers 15 residues. The CDR3 spells CASSADRVDNSPLHF. The DNA of the CDR3 is TGTGCCAGCAGCGCAGACAGGGTGGATAATTCACCCCTCCACTTT.